The rows below give T cell receptor beta chains drawn from one sample of a study of blood T cell repertoires in COVID-19. Data came from immunoSEQ multiplex PCR; TCRdb stores just in-frame clones and leaves some out. Counted here are hundreds of thousands of clones, around nine tenths occurring once; the ten biggest clones make up approximately 6%. Material: PBMCs or T cells enriched from blood (not recorded which). The receptors originated from a woman in her 40s who had recovered from COVID-19. Each CDR3 is given with its conserved first and last residue. Each record gives: D gene, V gene, CDR3 protein. The D gene is left open where the match is weak.

D: .
V: TRBV6-5
CDR3: CASSSGRNTGELFF

D: .
V: TRBV7-2
CDR3: CASSLVDSQPQHF

D: TRBD1
V: TRBV28
CDR3: CASSLTGDYGYTF

D: .
V: TRBV29-1
CDR3: CSVEDQQGVYGYTF

D: .
V: TRBV6-2/TRBV6-3
CDR3: CASSYSPHRNTEAFF

D: .
V: TRBV27
CDR3: CASSPWGVNYGYTF

D: .
V: TRBV11-2
CDR3: CASSLEDFRPHTDTQYF

D: TRBD2
V: TRBV4-2
CDR3: CASSQLHGTSGSPAGDTQYF

D: .
V: TRBV30
CDR3: CAWSTGIFSSPLHF

D: .
V: TRBV4-3
CDR3: CASSQGGGVNSPLHF

D: .
V: TRBV9
CDR3: CASTPRGAGNTIYF

D: TRBD2
V: TRBV29-1
CDR3: CSVVLAGERNEQFF

D: .
V: TRBV7-2
CDR3: CASSLVNSPYGYTF

D: TRBD2
V: TRBV2
CDR3: CASSEELAGRDTQYF

D: TRBD2
V: TRBV29-1
CDR3: CSVRTGLATDTQYF

D: TRBD2
V: TRBV10-2
CDR3: CASRNPTSGRPQRSYEQYF

D: .
V: TRBV9
CDR3: CASSVGPGHLNEQYF

D: .
V: TRBV7-8
CDR3: CASSAGQSRYEQYF

D: .
V: TRBV12-3/TRBV12-4
CDR3: CASSLERGEQYF

D: .
V: TRBV5-1
CDR3: CASSFPGATEQYF

D: TRBD1
V: TRBV23-1
CDR3: CARGNRDRGRKDTQYF

D: TRBD1
V: TRBV7-9
CDR3: CASSLPRNRDSSYNEQFF